This T cell receptor (beta chain) was profiled in a study of T cell responses to AZD1222 COVID-19 vaccine. Study-level points and caveats: Donors were largely white British and mainly female; clonal diversity was possibly underestimated.

For this clone: Its antigen is still unknown.

CDR1 and CDR2 from the germline V gene are SGHTA and FQGNSA. The CDR3 totals 13 residues. V was clipped by 8 bases and J by 4 bases, with 12 bases between them. Method: immunoSEQ multiplex PCR; TCRdb's copy keeps in-frame clones and lacks some. Of roughly 100,000 clones in the sample, around 89% were seen once. The source of this sequence is an adult in good health. The sequences come from peripheral blood, collected on day 0 of AZD1222 vaccination. This chain connects TRBV7-2 to TRBJ1-5; the D gene is possibly TRBD1 (5 bases). The CDR3 is CASGEGPNQPQHF. The DNA for the CDR3 is TGTGCCAGCGGGGAGGGGCCAAATCAGCCCCAGCATTTT.